The 27 T cell receptor beta chains listed next were all sequenced from one sample in a study of CD8 T cells in Susac syndrome. With random hexamers, roughly 0.45 to 1 ug RNA was reverse transcribed. TCRdb independently ran MiXCR on the immunoSEQ multiplex PCR reads; one entry per CDR3 protein. The sample yields about 180,000 distinct CDR3 sequences, roughly 94% seen once. Sequencing was done on a sample of CD4+ T cells from PBMCs. These receptors were collected from a human donor with Susac syndrome.

The V and J genes are TRBV20-1 and TRBJ2-3, with TRBD1 as a possible D gene (6 bases). Looked up from germline, CDR1 is DFQATT and CDR2 is SNEGSKA (reference sequence). The germline V and J ends were trimmed by 1 base and 1 base, with 12 bases remaining between them. The CDR3 loop spans 15 amino acids. CDR3 sequence (DNA): TGCAGTGCTAGAGGGGGGCAGCGCGGCACAGATACGCAGTATTTT. It specifies CSARGGQRGTDTQYF.

The chain uses TRBV7-2 and TRBJ2-7; the D is unclear. Trimming left V 5 bases short and J 5 bases short, with 19 bases between. The CDR3 totals 15 residues. Germline V gives CDR1 SGHTA, CDR2 FQGNSA. The CDR3: CASSKQLSNRNEQYF. The DNA for the CDR3 is TGTGCCAGCAGCAAGCAATTGAGTAATAGGAACGAGCAGTACTTC.

The chain uses TRBV2 and TRBJ2-1; TRBD1 matches at 10 bases. Germline V gene sequence: CDR1 SNHLY, CDR2 FYNNEI. Trimming cost V 4 bases and J 2 bases; bases outside gene matches: 5. The CDR3 covers 16 residues. CDR3 protein: CASSGTGGYPYNEQFF. CDR3 nucleotide sequence: TGTGCCAGCAGTGGGACAGGGGGTTACCCCTACAATGAGCAGTTCTTC.

This sequence joins TRBV3-1 and TRBJ1-1; 8 bases agree with TRBD1. Unmatched junction bases numbered 2, after V lost 3 bases and J lost 2 bases. The germline CDR1 and CDR2 sequences are LGHDT and YNNKEL (reference sequence). The CDR3 spans 14 residues. CDR3 sequence reads: CASSHGQGNTEAFF. CDR3 sequence (DNA): TGTGCCAGCAGCCACGGACAGGGTAACACTGAAGCTTTCTTT.

The J gene is TRBJ1-2, the V gene TRBV9; D call uncertain. Trimming took off 0 bases at V and 6 bases at J, with 9 bases between the two ends. This CDR3 has 13 amino acids. CDR1 and CDR2 (germline): SGDLS, YYNGEE. As DNA, the CDR3 is TGTGCCAGCAGCGTAGCGGCGGGAGATGGCTACACCTTC. Translation: CASSVAAGDGYTF. Combining the CDR3 with reference TRBV9 and TRBJ1-2 gives the whole variable domain DSGVTQTPKHLITATGQRVTLRCSPRSGDLSVYWYQQSLDQGLQFLIQYYNGEERAKGNILERFSAQQFPDLHSELNLSSLELGDSALYFCASSVAAGDGYTFGSGTRLTVV.

The rearrangement links TRBV20-1 to TRBJ1-1; the D gene is possibly TRBD1 (5 bases). V lost 3 bases to trimming and J lost 0 bases, with 8 bases between them. This CDR3 is built from 13 residues. CDR1 is DFQATT, CDR2 SNEGSKA, per germline (reference sequence). The CDR3 loop is CSARLRVNTEAFF. The CDR3 DNA reads as TGCAGTGCTAGGCTCAGGGTGAACACTGAAGCTTTCTTT.

The chain links TRBV20-1 to TRBJ2-5; 11 bases agree with TRBD2. Germline CDR1 DFQATT, CDR2 SNEGSKA (reference sequence). CDR3 length: 13 residues. V dropped 7 bases and J dropped 5; count of bases not matched to a gene: 6. The DNA for the CDR3 is TGCAGTGGGGCTAGCGGGAGGTTGGAGACCCAGTACTTC. Translated, it gives CSGASGRLETQYF.

The chain couples TRBV2 to TRBJ2-1; no definite D call. Per germline, CDR1 SNHLY and CDR2 FYNNEI. V lost 4 bases and J lost 5, with 9 bases in between. The CDR3 spans 13 residues. Here the CDR3 reads CASSALSNNEQFF. The CDR3, as DNA: TGTGCCAGCAGTGCCCTATCGAACAATGAGCAGTTCTTC.

The V gene is TRBV3-1, the J gene TRBJ1-2; D not certain. In germline, CDR1 is LGHDT, CDR2 YNNKEL (reference sequence). Trimming shortened V by 4 bases and J by 2 bases, and 17 bases separated the two germline ends. This CDR3 contains 16 residues. Written as DNA, the CDR3 is TGTGCCAGCAGCCTCGGATTCGACGGTCTGAACTATGGCTACACCTTC. Its protein product is CASSLGFDGLNYGYTF.

This clonotype was detected once. The chain uses TRBV2 and TRBJ1-1, with a possible D match to TRBD1 (5 bases). Germline V CDR1 and CDR2: SNHLY, FYNNEI. The CDR3 is 12 residues long. The V end was cut by 3 bases, the J end by 10 bases, with 12 bases between. For the CDR3, the DNA is TGTGCCAGCAGTGAGCTCCGTGGGGGAGCTTTCTTT. This codes for CASSELRGGAFF.

DNA of the CDR3: TGTGCCAGCAGTTGGGGCACACGATCCGGGGTTAATGAGCAGTTCTTC. It translates to CASSWGTRSGVNEQFF. The chain uses TRBV6-5 and TRBJ2-1; D assignment may be TRBD1 or TRBD2 (5 bases each). Germline V gene sequence: CDR1 MNHEY, CDR2 SVGAGI. The CDR3 consists of 16 residues. The V and J ends lost 4 bases and 7 bases respectively, with 20 bases between them.

V is TRBV12-5 and J is TRBJ1-5, with D tentatively TRBD1 (6 bases). Trimming removed 4 bases at V and 3 bases at J, with 19 bases between. Germline V lookup: CDR1 LGHNT, CDR2 FRNRAP. The CDR3 totals 17 residues. CDR3 sequence reads: CASGSGAPTTHNQPQHF. CDR3 nucleotides: TGTGCTAGTGGTTCAGGGGCCCCGACGACCCACAATCAGCCCCAGCATTTT.

This chain links TRBV11-2 with TRBJ2-3; the D is unclear. Trimming pared 7 bases from V and 5 bases from J, leaving 19 bases between. Germline V gives CDR1 SGHAT, CDR2 FQNNGV. The CDR3 covers 15 residues. Written as DNA, the CDR3 is TGTGCCAGCAACCGTTTGGGGTCCTCTAGAGATACGCAGTATTTT. This sequence encodes CASNRLGSSRDTQYF.

This chain connects TRBV12-3 or TRBV12-4 to TRBJ2-1, with TRBD2 matching over 10 bases. The trim removed 5 bases at V and 9 bases at J, leaving 10 bases unmatched. CDR3 length equals 15 residues. The CDR3 here is CASSQSGRAFSEQFF. The CDR3 DNA sequence: TGTGCCAGCAGTCAGAGCGGGAGGGCCTTTAGTGAGCAGTTCTTC.

This clonotype has just one count. V and J are TRBV6-6 and TRBJ1-3; D possibly corresponds to TRBD1 (6 bases). V was pared by 4 bases and J by 1 base, with 11 bases between. The CDR3 sequence is 15 residues long. Germline V lookup: CDR1 MNHNY, CDR2 SVGAGI (reference sequence). In nucleotides, the CDR3 is TGTGCCAGCAGTTTTTATCAGGGGTCTGGAAACACCATATATTTT. This gives the protein CASSFYQGSGNTIYF.

This clonotype was counted a few times. The genes are TRBV12-3 or TRBV12-4 and TRBJ2-5, with 7 bases that match TRBD1. Trimming took 2 bases from V and 3 from J; bases not matched to a gene: 0. This CDR3 is built from 13 residues. The CDR3 sequence: CASSLTGEETQYF. The CDR3 DNA reads TGTGCCAGCAGTTTAACAGGGGAAGAGACCCAGTACTTC.

CDR3 loop: CASSQSEAYYEQYF. The CDR3 nucleotides read TGTGCCAGCAGCCAATCTGAGGCCTACTACGAGCAGTACTTC. The rearrangement joins TRBV3-1 to TRBJ2-7; D is unresolved. Trimming took off 2 bases at V and 3 bases at J, with 11 bases between the two ends. Germline values: CDR1 LGHDT, CDR2 YNNKEL (reference sequence). This CDR3 has 14 residues.

The chain joins TRBV12-3 or TRBV12-4 to TRBJ1-1, with D hard to call. The ends were cut back, 7 bases at V and 0 bases at J, with 24 bases in the middle. This CDR3 is built from 18 residues. In DNA form, the CDR3 reads TGTGCCAGCACCCCAGACGGACCCCCTTTCAAAATGAACACTGAAGCTTTCTTT. Translated, it gives CASTPDGPPFKMNTEAFF.

CDR3 sequence reads: CASSTAGTSGKTYNEQFF. The CDR3 DNA is TGTGCCTCCTCAACAGCCGGGACTAGCGGGAAAACCTACAATGAGCAGTTCTTC. The chain combines TRBV30 with TRBJ2-1, with 13 bases fitting TRBD2. Germline CDR1 is GTSNPN and CDR2 is SVGIG (reference sequence). CDR3 length equals 18 residues. J was trimmed by 2 bases and V by 7 bases; bases with no gene match: 14. Filled out from reference TRBV30 and TRBJ2-1, the complete variable domain reads SQTIHQWPATLVQPVGSPLSLECTVEGTSNPNLYWYRQAAGRGLQLLFYSVGIGQISSEVPQNLSASRPQDRQFILSSKKLLLSDSGFYLCASSTAGTSGKTYNEQFFGPGTRLTVL.

The rearrangement links TRBV7-2 to TRBJ2-3, with D perhaps matching TRBD2 (5 bases). There are 14 residues in the CDR3. V was shortened by 3 bases and J by 1 base, with 8 bases between the two germline ends. Germline values: CDR1 SGHTA, CDR2 FQGNSA. The CDR3 region is CASSFDYRTDTQYF. The CDR3 coding sequence is TGTGCCAGCAGCTTCGACTACCGCACAGATACGCAGTATTTT.

The gene calls are TRBV12-3 or TRBV12-4 and TRBJ2-5, with unresolved D. V was cut by 5 bases and J by 5 bases, with 12 bases left in between. The CDR3 has 13 residues. DNA for the CDR3: TGTGCCAGCAGTCCTAGGGCCCGGGAGACCCAGTACTTC. It codes for CASSPRARETQYF.

The V call is TRBV12-3 or TRBV12-4, the J call TRBJ1-1, with a weak D call TRBD1 (5 bases). Between the trimmed V and J ends, which lost 7 bases and 0 bases, there was a span of 12 bases. This CDR3 comprises 14 residues. The CDR3 reads CASTLGAMNTEAFF. CDR3 coding DNA: TGTGCCAGCACCTTAGGGGCCATGAACACTGAAGCTTTCTTT.

The chain employs TRBV12-3 or TRBV12-4 and TRBJ1-1; TRBD1 agrees at 7 bases. This CDR3 has 13 residues. J was trimmed by 4 bases and V by 6 bases; bases with no gene match: 5. This chain's CDR3 is CASRDQGVTEAFF. Here the CDR3 DNA reads TGTGCCAGCAGGGACCAGGGGGTCACTGAAGCTTTCTTT.

The chain is built from TRBV9 and TRBJ2-3; 8 nucleotides match TRBD2. The V gene's germline CDR1 is SGDLS and CDR2 YYNGEE. V dropped 3 bases and J dropped 3; count of bases not matched to a gene: 12. The CDR3 sequence is 17 residues long. The CDR3 sequence is CASSGPLRAGGTDTQYF. The CDR3 DNA reads as TGTGCCAGCAGCGGGCCCCTGAGGGCGGGGGGAACAGATACGCAGTATTTT.

V gene TRBV12-3 or TRBV12-4 combines with J gene TRBJ2-5; a weak D match, TRBD2 (6 bases). There are 14 residues in the CDR3. V was shortened by 6 bases and J by 5 bases, with 16 bases between the two germline ends. The DNA of the CDR3 is TGTGCCAGCAGCCCGAGCGGGCCTGTCGAGACCCAGTACTTC. It specifies CASSPSGPVETQYF.

J is TRBJ2-3 and V is TRBV24-1; D may be TRBD1 (6 bases). Trimming left V 7 bases short and J 3 bases short, with 16 bases between. The CDR3 covers 15 residues. Germline CDR1 is KGHDR and CDR2 is SFDVKD. CDR3: CATSTGQRGTDTQYF. CDR3 DNA: TGTGCCACCAGCACGGGACAAAGGGGTACAGATACGCAGTATTTT.

The rearrangement uses TRBV13 and TRBJ2-1, with 8 nucleotides matching TRBD1. CDR1 is PRHDT, CDR2 FYEKMQ, per germline (reference sequence). V was clipped by 0 bases and J by 0 bases; unmatched bases: 1. The CDR3 sequence is 16 residues long. Written as DNA, the CDR3 is TGTGCCAGCAGCTTAGGAGGGACAGGCTCCTACAATGAGCAGTTCTTC. It translates to CASSLGGTGSYNEQFF.